The rows below give T cell receptor beta chains drawn from one sample of a study of shared clonotypes between healthy human individuals. The protocol was immunoSEQ multiplex PCR, while the TCRdb copy is restricted to in-frame clones and leaves out a portion. The sample lists over 2 million clones, less than 95% seen once, with 0.37% in the top ten. Sequenced input: naive CD4+ T cells from PBMCs. These receptors originate from a man aged 18-30 years in good health. Some clones in this sample may be carry-over from other donors' samples. CDR3s include the opening cysteine and the closing phenylalanine or tryptophan. A D gene is named only where the DNA matches it firmly. For some rows the clone size is stated as once, few or many, or as a class when expanded; others skip it.

D gene	clone size	V gene	CDR3 length	J gene	CDR3 protein	CDR3 DNA
TRBD2	NA	TRBV7-9	17	TRBJ2-3	CASSPFPERDRTDTQYF	TGTGCCAGCAGCCCCTTTCCCGAGCGGGACCGCACAGATACGCAGTATTTT
NA	NA	TRBV18	14	TRBJ2-2	CASSPVANTGELFF	TGTGCCAGCTCACCTGTAGCGAACACCGGGGAGCTGTTTTTT
TRBD2	NA	TRBV5-6	15	TRBJ2-5	CASSTLAGAAETQYF	TGTGCCAGCAGCACACTAGCGGGAGCGGCCGAGACCCAGTACTTC
NA	NA	TRBV6-1	16	TRBJ2-7	CASSEALSLGIYEQYF	TGTGCCAGCAGTGAAGCGCTTAGCCTGGGAATATACGAGCAGTACTTC
TRBD2	NA	TRBV28	14	TRBJ2-3	CASTSGTSTDTQYF	TGTGCCAGTACTAGCGGGACTAGCACAGATACGCAGTATTTT
NA	NA	TRBV27	14	TRBJ2-3	CASSSARVVDTQYF	TGTGCCAGCAGCTCCGCCAGGGTAGTAGATACGCAGTATTTT
NA	NA	TRBV19	14	TRBJ2-7	CASSMAGRPHEQYF	TGTGCCAGTAGTATGGCGGGACGTCCCCACGAGCAGTACTTC
NA	NA	TRBV7-9	15	TRBJ2-6	CASSSGGSGANVLTF	TGTGCCAGCAGCTCCGGGGGCTCTGGGGCCAACGTCCTGACTTTC
TRBD1	NA	TRBV27	14	TRBJ2-6	CASSRGPGANVLTF	TGTGCCAGCAGCAGGGGGCCTGGGGCCAACGTCCTGACTTTC
NA	NA	TRBV7-9	17	TRBJ1-3	CASSLDSGFSSGNTIYF	TGTGCCAGCAGCTTAGACTCCGGGTTCTCATCTGGAAACACCATATATTTT
NA	few	TRBV7-2	14	TRBJ1-1	CASSLAPANTEAFF	TGTGCCAGCAGCTTAGCCCCAGCGAACACTGAAGCTTTCTTT
TRBD1	NA	TRBV19	14	TRBJ1-6	CASNDRGGDSPLHF	TGTGCCAGTAACGACAGGGGAGGGGATTCACCCCTCCACTTT
NA	NA	TRBV27	15	TRBJ1-3	CASKAGPNSGNTIYF	TGTGCCAGCAAGGCGGGACCGAACTCTGGAAACACCATATATTTT
TRBD1	NA	TRBV29-1	13	TRBJ1-1	CSGKGQVNTEAFF	TGCAGCGGCAAGGGACAGGTGAACACTGAAGCTTTCTTT
TRBD2	NA	TRBV5-1	16	TRBJ2-7	CASSLATAGVRYEQYF	TGCGCCAGCAGCTTGGCCACAGCGGGAGTCAGGTACGAGCAGTACTTC
NA	NA	TRBV27	13	TRBJ2-3	CASPFSRGDTQYF	TGTGCCAGCCCCTTCAGTCGTGGAGATACGCAGTATTTT
NA	NA	TRBV7-2	14	TRBJ2-5	CASSSGTIQETQYF	TGTGCCAGCAGCTCCGGGACAATCCAAGAGACCCAGTACTTC
TRBD1	NA	TRBV5-1	15	TRBJ1-5	CASSLEGQGNQPQHF	TGCGCCAGCAGCTTGGAGGGACAGGGGAATCAGCCCCAGCATTTT
TRBD1	NA	TRBV6-1	15	TRBJ2-1	CASSETRGPYNEQFF	TGTGCCAGCAGTGAAACAAGGGGGCCTTACAATGAGCAGTTCTTC
NA	NA	TRBV11-2	15	TRBJ2-7	CASSYPGTRSYEQYF	TGTGCCAGCAGCTACCCCGGGACACGAAGCTACGAGCAGTACTTC
NA	NA	TRBV19	14	TRBJ2-7	CASSPRQRGYEQYF	TGTGCCAGTAGTCCCAGACAGCGTGGCTACGAGCAGTACTTC
NA	NA	TRBV7-3	17	TRBJ2-1	CASSRRTASFSYNEQFF	TGTGCCAGCAGCCGCCGGACTGCCAGCTTCTCCTACAATGAGCAGTTCTTC
TRBD1	NA	TRBV28	16	TRBJ1-5	CASKPRTDRDNQPQHF	TGTGCCAGCAAACCCCGGACGGACAGGGACAATCAGCCCCAGCATTTT
TRBD1	once	TRBV27	18	TRBJ1-3	CASSLRGRQGYSGNTIYF	TGTGCCAGCAGTTTAAGGGGGCGGCAGGGCTACTCTGGAAACACCATATATTTT
NA	NA	TRBV5-4	16	TRBJ2-1	CASSLGKGGTYNEQFF	TGTGCCAGCAGCTTGGGAAAAGGCGGAACCTACAATGAGCAGTTCTTC
NA	NA	TRBV5-4	13	TRBJ2-2	CASSTDRTGELFF	TGTGCCTCTTCGACAGATCGCACCGGGGAGCTGTTTTTT
NA	NA	TRBV11-2	12	TRBJ1-1	CASSSQLTEAFF	TGTGCCAGCAGCTCCCAGCTCACTGAAGCTTTCTTT
NA	NA	TRBV6-6	15	TRBJ1-3	CASSPRGVRGNTIYF	TGTGCCAGCAGCCCGAGGGGGGTTCGTGGAAACACCATATATTTT
TRBD1	NA	TRBV7-9	18	TRBJ2-6	CASSLEGTGQPGANVLTF	TGTGCCAGCAGCTTAGAAGGGACAGGGCAACCTGGGGCCAACGTCCTGACTTTC
NA	NA	TRBV5-1	15	TRBJ2-7	CASSSTTTSGYEQYF	TGCGCCAGCAGCTCAACTACCACTAGTGGGTACGAGCAGTACTTC
NA	NA	TRBV7-9	13	TRBJ1-2	CASSLAGGSGYTF	TGTGCCAGCAGCTTAGCGGGGGGCTCTGGCTACACCTTC
NA	once	TRBV5-1	14	TRBJ2-1	CASSLWVTYNEQFF	TGCGCCAGCAGCTTGTGGGTGACCTACAATGAGCAGTTCTTC
NA	NA	TRBV7-8	13	TRBJ2-7	CASSLGPSYEQYF	TGTGCCAGCAGCTTAGGTCCTAGCTACGAGCAGTACTTC
NA	NA	TRBV5-4	14	TRBJ2-2	CASSLPSHTGELFF	TGTGCCAGCAGCCTCCCGTCCCACACCGGGGAGCTGTTTTTT
NA	few	TRBV7-9	14	TRBJ2-5	CASSSAETGHTQYF	TGTGCCAGCAGCTCGGCGGAGACGGGACACACCCAGTACTTC
TRBD2	NA	TRBV27	20	TRBJ2-4	CASSLSSSGRNPLAKNIQYF	TGTGCCAGCAGTTTATCGTCTAGCGGGAGGAATCCTCTAGCCAAAAACATTCAGTACTTC
NA	NA	TRBV28	15	TRBJ2-7	CASTPLGVSSYEQYF	TGTGCCAGCACCCCCTTGGGGGTAAGCTCCTACGAGCAGTACTTC
TRBD2	NA	TRBV19	15	TRBJ2-7	CASSTQRESSYEQYF	TGTGCCAGTAGTACCCAGCGGGAGTCCTCCTACGAGCAGTACTTC
NA	NA	TRBV2	17	TRBJ2-3	CASSEASANMGFGAQYF	TGTGCCAGCAGTGAGGCTAGCGCCAACATGGGGTTTGGGGCGCAGTATTTT
NA	NA	TRBV28	15	TRBJ1-4	CASRPQGRPNEKLFF	TGTGCCAGCAGACCTCAGGGGCGGCCTAATGAAAAACTGTTTTTT
TRBD2	NA	TRBV7-2	18	TRBJ2-7	CASSFRLAGGPGPYEQYF	TGTGCCAGCAGCTTTCGACTAGCGGGAGGGCCAGGTCCCTACGAGCAGTACTTC
NA	NA	TRBV28	12	TRBJ1-2	CASSRGGYGYTF	TGTGCCAGCAGTCGCGGGGGCTATGGCTACACCTTC
TRBD1	few	TRBV5-1	15	TRBJ1-2	CASSLATGQGYGYTF	TGCGCCAGCAGCCTAGCCACGGGACAGGGTTATGGCTACACCTTC
TRBD1	NA	TRBV19	15	TRBJ2-4	CASSIARQGENIQYF	TGTGCCAGTAGTATCGCTCGACAGGGGGAGAACATTCAGTACTTC
TRBD1	NA	TRBV7-9	19	TRBJ2-4	CASSLDGTGAKIAKNIQYF	TGTGCCAGCAGCTTAGATGGGACAGGGGCCAAAATAGCCAAAAACATTCAGTACTTC
NA	NA	TRBV4-3	15	TRBJ2-7	CASSQAPPGGYEQYF	TGCGCCAGCAGCCAAGCTCCCCCAGGAGGGTACGAGCAGTACTTC
NA	NA	TRBV6-5	15	TRBJ1-2	CASSYDQGSGEGYTF	TGTGCCAGCAGTTATGACCAGGGGAGCGGGGAAGGCTACACCTTC
NA	NA	TRBV30	14	TRBJ1-5	CACAGGDSNQPQHF	TGTGCCTGCGCCGGGGGGGATAGCAATCAGCCCCAGCATTTT
TRBD2	NA	TRBV14	16	TRBJ2-1	CASSPKTSGSLYEQFF	TGTGCCAGCAGCCCGAAGACTAGCGGGAGTCTGTATGAGCAGTTCTTC
NA	NA	TRBV11-2	15	TRBJ1-1	CASSLYLGPPGEAFF	TGTGCCAGCAGCTTATATCTGGGACCCCCGGGGGAAGCTTTCTTT
TRBD1	NA	TRBV19	16	TRBJ1-3	CASSRGQGSSGNTIYF	TGTGCCAGTAGTAGGGGACAGGGCTCTTCTGGAAACACCATATATTTT
NA	NA	TRBV5-4	15	TRBJ1-1	CASSSEGYLSGEAFF	TGTGCCAGCAGCTCAGAAGGATACCTGTCCGGTGAAGCTTTCTTT
TRBD1	NA	TRBV2	17	TRBJ2-2	CASSGGTGLRNTGELFF	TGTGCCAGCAGTGGAGGGACAGGGTTACGGAACACCGGGGAGCTGTTTTTT
NA	NA	TRBV7-2	14	TRBJ1-5	CASSRDLIEQPQHF	TGTGCCAGCAGCCGGGACCTAATAGAGCAGCCCCAGCATTTT
TRBD2	NA	TRBV10-3	17	TRBJ2-3	CAISEGLAGGPGDTQYF	TGTGCCATCAGTGAGGGACTAGCGGGAGGGCCCGGAGATACGCAGTATTTT
NA	NA	TRBV15	12	TRBJ2-1	CATSRVRGEQFF	TGTGCCACCAGCAGAGTAAGGGGAGAGCAGTTCTTC
NA	NA	TRBV7-9	12	TRBJ1-1	CASSLARFEAFF	TGTGCCAGCAGCTTAGCCAGGTTTGAAGCTTTCTTT
TRBD1	NA	TRBV29-1	13	TRBJ1-4	CSAHGTDNEKLFF	TGCAGCGCCCACGGGACAGATAATGAAAAACTGTTTTTT
NA	NA	TRBV19	14	TRBJ2-1	CASSTAIGANEQFF	TGTGCCAGTAGTACAGCAATTGGGGCCAATGAGCAGTTCTTC
NA	NA	TRBV5-1	16	TRBJ2-1	CASSLMGGGFYNEQFF	TGCGCCAGCAGCTTAATGGGGGGAGGCTTCTACAATGAGCAGTTCTTC